The 27 T cell receptor beta chains below all came from one sample that was sequenced in a study of cytomegalovirus exposure and HLA in healthy donors. 60 Vbeta and 13 Jbeta primers were used in PCR. Some clones are missing from TCRdb's copy, which holds only in-frame ones; the method was immunoSEQ multiplex PCR. Of over 150,000 clones in the sample, roughly 80% were seen once. The specimen sequenced was PBMCs. The receptors were sampled from a woman aged 18-29 years in good health and CMV-seronegative.

The V gene is TRBV2, the J gene TRBJ1-2, with D unclear. This CDR3 region has 13 residues. Germline V gives CDR1 SNHLY, CDR2 FYNNEI. V was clipped by 5 bases and J by 6 bases, with 13 bases between them. The CDR3 sequence: CASSMREMHGYTF. The DNA of the CDR3 is TGTGCCAGCAGTATGAGAGAAATGCATGGCTACACCTTC.

The table lists this clone with a count of one. The rearrangement joins TRBV4-3 to TRBJ1-1; 9 bases agree with TRBD1. Germline CDR1 reads LGHNA; CDR2 reads YSLEER. The CDR3 extends over 17 amino acids. After removal of 3 bases from V and 4 bases from J, the junction contained 12 bases not matched to a gene. CDR3 sequence reads: CASSQRAGTGFFTEAFF. CDR3 DNA: TGCGCCAGCAGCCAGAGGGCCGGGACAGGGTTTTTCACTGAAGCTTTCTTT.

The V gene is TRBV19, the J gene TRBJ1-4, with D possibly matching TRBD1 (5 bases). The germline V gene encodes CDR1 LNHDA and CDR2 SQIVND (reference sequence). Trimming took 9 bases from V and 8 from J, leaving 16 bases between them. The CDR3 contains 13 residues. Here the CDR3 reads CASQGLGGEKLFF. CDR3 DNA: TGTGCCAGCCAGGGCCTTGGAGGGGAAAAACTGTTTTTT.

With respect to this clone: The junction and the germline gene differ at one end; a read error may be behind it. This specimen includes other DNA sequences encoding the same CDR3. The chain combines TRBV27 with TRBJ2-7; 10 nucleotides match TRBD1. The CDR3 is 13 amino acids. Germline CDR1 reads MNHEY; CDR2 reads SMNVEV (reference sequence). CDR3 sequence: CASNRQGADEQYF. CDR3 coding DNA: TGTGCCAGCAACAGACAGGGGGCTGACGAGCAGTACTTT.

The chain combines TRBV5-5 with TRBJ2-2; 8 bases are shared with TRBD1. CDR3 size: 15 residues. Trimming cost V 5 bases and J 1 base; bases outside gene matches: 4. Germline CDR1 SGHKS, CDR2 YYEKEE (reference sequence). Here the CDR3 reads CASRAGGLNTGELFF. The CDR3 DNA is TGTGCCAGCAGGGCAGGGGGCTTGAACACCGGGGAGCTGTTTTTT.

The CDR3 region is CASSWAPTYEQYF. Written as DNA, the CDR3 is TGCGCCAGCAGCTGGGCACCGACCTACGAGCAGTACTTC. This sequence joins TRBV5-1 and TRBJ2-7; D unresolved. Germline V gene lookup returns CDR1 SGHRS and CDR2 YFSETQ. V gave up 3 bases and J gave up 2 bases, with 9 bases separating them. CDR3 length: 13 amino acids. Drawing the rest from reference TRBV5-1 and TRBJ2-7, the complete variable domain is KAGVTQTPRYLIKTRGQQVTLSCSPISGHRSVSWYQQTPGQGLQFLFEYFSETQRNKGNFPGRFSGRQFSNSRSEMNVSTLELGDSALYLCASSWAPTYEQYFGPGTRLTVT.

V and J are TRBV30 and TRBJ1-1, with 8 bases lining up with TRBD1. The V gene end was trimmed by 3 bases and the J gene end by 5 bases; junction bases not matched to a gene: 5. The CDR3 covers 13 residues. In germline, CDR1 is GTSNPN, CDR2 SVGIG (reference sequence). The CDR3 spells CAWSEQGVTEAFF. Written as DNA, the CDR3 is TGTGCCTGGAGCGAACAGGGGGTTACTGAAGCTTTCTTT. Together with reference TRBV30 and TRBJ1-1, the CDR3 gives the full variable domain: SQTIHQWPATLVQPVGSPLSLECTVEGTSNPNLYWYRQAAGRGLQLLFYSVGIGQISSEVPQNLSASRPQDRQFILSSKKLLLSDSGFYLCAWSEQGVTEAFFGQGTRLTVV.

This clone was detected only once. This rearrangement joins TRBV19 to TRBJ2-3; TRBD2 aligns across 8 bases. This CDR3 contains 18 residues. CDR1 is LNHDA, CDR2 SQIVND, per germline (reference sequence). Trimming at V came to 1 base and at J to 2 bases, leaving 11 bases not matched to a gene. The CDR3 region is CASSIGLAGGPPTDTQYF. The DNA of the CDR3 is TGTGCCAGTAGTATAGGTCTGGCGGGGGGCCCCCCCACAGATACGCAGTATTTT. The full variable domain, its missing parts supplied by reference TRBV19 and TRBJ2-3, is DGGITQSPKYLFRKEGQNVTLSCEQNLNHDAMYWYRQDPGQGLRLIYYSQIVNDFQKGDIAEGYSVSREKKESFPLTVTSAQKNPTAFYLCASSIGLAGGPPTDTQYFGPGTRLTVL.

J is TRBJ2-7 and V is TRBV11-1; TRBD2 aligns across 7 bases. After removal of 5 bases from V and 6 bases from J, the junction contained 7 bases not matched to a gene. The CDR3 totals 13 residues. Germline assignment: CDR1 SGHAT and CDR2 FQDESV (reference sequence). For the CDR3, the DNA is TGTGCCAGCAGCCCCGCGGCTAGCGGCGAGCAGTACTTC. This encodes CASSPAASGEQYF.

This clone came up a few times. This sample also contains other DNA sequences that code for the same CDR3. V usage is TRBV5-1 and J usage is TRBJ1-1, with 9 bases that match TRBD1. Germline V gene data show CDR1 as SGHRS and CDR2 as YFSETQ. V was pared by 2 bases and J by 2 bases, with 4 bases of the junction left unmatched. This CDR3 spans 15 amino acids. The CDR3: CASSFSTGGNTEAFF. The CDR3, as DNA: TGCGCCAGCAGCTTCTCGACAGGGGGTAACACTGAAGCTTTCTTT.

The chain is built from TRBV19 and TRBJ2-5; TRBD1 aligns across 7 bases. The CDR3 runs 11 residues. After removal of 4 bases from V and 10 bases from J, the junction contained 3 bases not matched to a gene. Germline V gene lookup returns CDR1 LNHDA and CDR2 SQIVND (reference sequence). CDR3: CASSTQGDQYF. The CDR3 DNA follows: TGTGCCAGTAGTACCCAGGGGGACCAGTACTTC.

V and J are TRBV28 and TRBJ1-1, with D uncertain. Germline V lookup: CDR1 MDHEN, CDR2 SYDVKM. V shed 4 bases and J shed 1 base, with 10 bases lying between them. CDR3 length: 14 residues. DNA for the CDR3: TGTGCCAGCAGTTCGCATCCTACGAACACTGAAGCTTTCTTT. This codes for CASSSHPTNTEAFF.

This CDR3 is CASSSGGQQPQHF. CDR3 in DNA: TGTGCCAGCAGTTCAGGGGGCCAACAGCCCCAGCATTTT. The gene calls are TRBV28 and TRBJ1-5; TRBD1 aligns across 8 bases. The CDR3 extends over 13 amino acids. Losses at the gene ends were 4 bases for V and 7 bases for J; bases not matched to a gene: 3. Germline CDR1 MDHEN, CDR2 SYDVKM.

J is TRBJ2-4 and V is TRBV7-9; D possibly corresponds to TRBD1 (5 bases). V lost 5 bases and J 0 bases, leaving 5 bases between the germline ends. Germline values: CDR1 SEHNR, CDR2 FQNEAQ (reference sequence). This CDR3 has 13 residues. CDR3 sequence reads: CASSQGAKNIQYF. As DNA, the CDR3 is TGTGCCAGCAGCCAGGGAGCCAAAAACATTCAGTACTTC.

This clone turned up a few times. The chain uses TRBV19 and TRBJ1-1; TRBD1 agrees at 7 bases. Germline V gives CDR1 LNHDA, CDR2 SQIVND (reference sequence). J gave up 4 bases and V 3 bases, and 5 bases lay outside the gene matches. The CDR3 spans 14 residues. The DNA of the CDR3 is TGTGCCAGTAGTATCCAGGGGGTCGGCACTGAAGCTTTCTTT. Translated: CASSIQGVGTEAFF. Full variable domain (remainder filled in from reference TRBV19 and TRBJ1-1): DGGITQSPKYLFRKEGQNVTLSCEQNLNHDAMYWYRQDPGQGLRLIYYSQIVNDFQKGDIAEGYSVSREKKESFPLTVTSAQKNPTAFYLCASSIQGVGTEAFFGQGTRLTVV.

V and J are TRBV2 and TRBJ1-1; 7 bases agree with TRBD1. The CDR3 covers 15 residues. CDR1 and CDR2 (germline): SNHLY, FYNNEI. J lost 3 bases, V lost 6 bases, and 10 bases had no gene match. The CDR3 nucleotides are TGTGCCAGCAGCACAGGGGTCGCCCCTCACACTGAAGCTTTCTTT. Translating it yields CASSTGVAPHTEAFF.

The chain employs TRBV2 and TRBJ1-6; possible D gene TRBD1, 5 bases. Germline V gene data show CDR1 as SNHLY and CDR2 as FYNNEI. The CDR3 totals 14 residues. V dropped 6 bases and J dropped 12 bases, with 18 bases sitting between them. The CDR3 DNA reads TGTGCCAGCAGAGCCCGGGACCTCGGGAGACCCCTCCACTTT. Protein: CASRARDLGRPLHF.

V is TRBV4-2 and J is TRBJ2-3; 9 bases are a match to TRBD2. CDR3 length equals 15 residues. CDR1 LGHNA and CDR2 YNFKEQ come from the germline V gene. Unmatched junction bases numbered 2, after V lost 0 bases and J lost 4 bases. This chain's CDR3 is CASSQERGGPDTQYF. The CDR3 bases are TGTGCCAGCAGCCAAGAGCGGGGGGGCCCAGATACGCAGTATTTT.

This chain joins TRBV9 and TRBJ1-5; D not resolved. The CDR3 sequence is 15 residues long. The germline CDR1 and CDR2 sequences are SGDLS and YYNGEE. V shed 0 bases and J shed 2 bases, with 9 bases lying between them. In DNA form, the CDR3 reads TGTGCCAGCAGCGTAGGAGGGAATGGCAATCAGCCCCAGCATTTT. Translated, it gives CASSVGGNGNQPQHF.

This clone is a singleton in its sample. Mismatch with germline at one junction end may stem from a read error. V gene TRBV5-1 combines with J gene TRBJ2-1; TRBD2 aligns across 10 bases. Germline V gives CDR1 SGHRS, CDR2 YFSETQ. This CDR3 comprises 15 residues. The CDR3 region is CASRLEGTSENEQFF. In nucleotides, the CDR3 is TGCGCCAGCAGATTGGAAGGGACTAGCGAGAATGAGCAGTTCTTC.

The chain couples TRBV5-4 to TRBJ2-7; the D gene is possibly TRBD2 (6 bases). This CDR3 has 14 amino acids. Germline CDR1 is SGHNT and CDR2 is YYREEE (reference sequence). Trimming shortened V by 10 bases and J by 5 bases, and 22 bases separated the two germline ends. The CDR3 DNA sequence: TGTGCCGGCGGAGGGGCCCTTGGGGTAGACGAGCAGTACTTC. Encoded protein: CAGGGALGVDEQYF.

The CDR3 is CASSLDRGAEAFF. In nucleotides, the CDR3 is TGTGCCAGCAGCTTAGACAGGGGAGCTGAAGCTTTCTTT. This chain joins TRBV7-3 and TRBJ1-1; 8 positions agree with TRBD1. Per germline, CDR1 SGHTA and CDR2 FQGTGA. This CDR3 spans 13 amino acids. The trim removed 2 bases at V and 6 bases at J, leaving 2 bases unmatched.

This chain links TRBV19 with TRBJ2-2, with D possibly matching TRBD1 (7 bases). Trimming removed 7 bases from V and 7 bases from J, with 16 bases in between. CDR1 is LNHDA, CDR2 SQIVND, per germline (reference sequence). This CDR3 region has 14 residues. This chain's CDR3 is CASNWQGGNGELFF. As DNA, the CDR3 is TGTGCCAGTAACTGGCAGGGGGGTAACGGGGAGCTGTTTTTT.

In nucleotides, the CDR3 is TGTGCCAGTAGCCTAGCGGGGGGGTCCTACAATGAGCAGTTCTTC. It codes for CASSLAGGSYNEQFF. The chain links TRBV19 to TRBJ2-1; 12 nucleotides match TRBD2. Germline values: CDR1 LNHDA, CDR2 SQIVND (reference sequence). Trimming removed 6 bases from V and 1 base from J; junction bases left unmatched: 1. CDR3 length: 15 residues.

The genes are TRBV6-1 and TRBJ1-1, with D possibly TRBD1 on 5 matching bases. The CDR3 covers 14 residues. Germline V gene sequence: CDR1 MNHNS, CDR2 SASEGT. V was trimmed by 6 bases and J by 0 bases, leaving 11 bases between them. The DNA for the CDR3 is TGTGCCAGCAGGCCAGGGCCAATGAACACTGAAGCTTTCTTT. Its protein is CASRPGPMNTEAFF.

This chain joins TRBV10-2 and TRBJ2-3; D possibly corresponds to TRBD2 (6 bases). CDR1 and CDR2 (germline): WSHSY, SAAADI. The CDR3 extends over 11 amino acids. V was pared by 6 bases and J by 8 bases, with 9 bases between. This CDR3 is CASREGGTQYF. The CDR3 DNA follows: TGCGCCAGCAGAGAGGGAGGTACGCAGTATTTT.

V usage is TRBV30 and J usage is TRBJ1-1, with D unresolved. The CDR3 is 15 residues long. Per the germline V gene, CDR1 is GTSNPN and CDR2 is SVGIG (reference sequence). V lost 4 bases, J lost 0 bases, and 15 bases lay in between. The CDR3 nucleotides read TGTGCCTGGACAGGCGTCGCGTTCATGAACACTGAAGCTTTCTTT. Translated, it gives CAWTGVAFMNTEAFF.